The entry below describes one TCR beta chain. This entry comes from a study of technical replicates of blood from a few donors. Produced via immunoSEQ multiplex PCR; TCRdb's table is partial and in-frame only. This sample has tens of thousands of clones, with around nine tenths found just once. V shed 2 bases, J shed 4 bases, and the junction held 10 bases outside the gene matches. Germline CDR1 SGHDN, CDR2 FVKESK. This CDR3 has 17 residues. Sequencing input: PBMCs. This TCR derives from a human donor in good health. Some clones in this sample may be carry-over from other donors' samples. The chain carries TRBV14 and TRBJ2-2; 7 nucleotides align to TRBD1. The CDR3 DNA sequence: TGTGCCAGCAGCCAAATAGGGGCCCACAGGGGCACCGGGGAGCTGTTTTTT. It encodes CASSQIGAHRGTGELFF.